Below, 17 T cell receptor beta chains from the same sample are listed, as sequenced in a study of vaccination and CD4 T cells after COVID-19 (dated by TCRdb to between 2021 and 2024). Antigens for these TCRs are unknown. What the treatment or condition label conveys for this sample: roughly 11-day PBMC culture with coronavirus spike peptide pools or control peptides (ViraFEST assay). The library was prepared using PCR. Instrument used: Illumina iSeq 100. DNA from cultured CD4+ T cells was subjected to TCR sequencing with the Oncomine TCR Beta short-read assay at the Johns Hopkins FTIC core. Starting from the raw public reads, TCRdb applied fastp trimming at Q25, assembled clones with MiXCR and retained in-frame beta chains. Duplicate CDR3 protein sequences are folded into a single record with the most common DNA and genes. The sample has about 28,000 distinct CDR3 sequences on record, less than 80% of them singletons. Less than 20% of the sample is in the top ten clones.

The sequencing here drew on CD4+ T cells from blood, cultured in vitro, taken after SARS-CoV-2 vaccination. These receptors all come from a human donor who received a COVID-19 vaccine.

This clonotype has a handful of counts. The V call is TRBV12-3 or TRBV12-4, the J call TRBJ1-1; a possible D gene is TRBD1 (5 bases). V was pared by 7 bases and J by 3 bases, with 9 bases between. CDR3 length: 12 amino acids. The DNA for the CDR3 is TGTGCCAGCACCTTGGGGGACACTGAAGCTTTCTTT. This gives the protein CASTLGDTEAFF.

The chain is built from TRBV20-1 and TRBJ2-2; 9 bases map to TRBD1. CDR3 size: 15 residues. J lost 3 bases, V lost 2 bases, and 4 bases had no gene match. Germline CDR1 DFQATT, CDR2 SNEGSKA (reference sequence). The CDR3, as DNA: TGCAGTGCTAGACACAGGGGGCTCGACACCGGGGAGCTGTTTTTT. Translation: CSARHRGLDTGELFF.

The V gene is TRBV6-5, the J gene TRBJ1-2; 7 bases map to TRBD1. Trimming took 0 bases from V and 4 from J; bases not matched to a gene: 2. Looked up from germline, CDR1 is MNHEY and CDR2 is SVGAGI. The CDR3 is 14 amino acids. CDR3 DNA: TGTGCCAGCAGTTACTCGAACAGGGGCTATGGCTACACCTTC. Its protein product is CASSYSNRGYGYTF.

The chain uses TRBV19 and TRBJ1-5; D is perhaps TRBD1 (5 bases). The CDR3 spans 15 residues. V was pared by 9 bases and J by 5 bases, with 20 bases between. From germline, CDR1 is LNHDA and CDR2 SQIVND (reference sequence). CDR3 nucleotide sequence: TGTGCCAGCACGTCCAGGGCTAATCGAGATCAGCCCCAGCATTTT. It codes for CASTSRANRDQPQHF. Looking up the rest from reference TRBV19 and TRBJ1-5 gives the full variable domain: DGGITQSPKYLFRKEGQNVTLSCEQNLNHDAMYWYRQDPGQGLRLIYYSQIVNDFQKGDIAEGYSVSREKKESFPLTVTSAQKNPTAFYLCASTSRANRDQPQHFGDGTRLSIL.

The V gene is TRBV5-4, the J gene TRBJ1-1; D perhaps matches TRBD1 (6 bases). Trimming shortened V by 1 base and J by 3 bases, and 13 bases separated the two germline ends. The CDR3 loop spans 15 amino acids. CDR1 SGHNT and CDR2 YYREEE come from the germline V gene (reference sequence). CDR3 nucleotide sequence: TGTGCCAGCAGCTTGTTCCGGGGGGGCGACACTGAAGCTTTCTTT. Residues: CASSLFRGGDTEAFF.

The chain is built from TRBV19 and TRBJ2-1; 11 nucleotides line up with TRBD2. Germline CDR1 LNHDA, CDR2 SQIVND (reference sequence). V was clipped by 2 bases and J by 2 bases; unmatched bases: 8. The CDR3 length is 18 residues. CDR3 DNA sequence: TGTGCCAGTAGTATACCCCGGGCTAGCGGGGGGCCCTACAATGAGCAGTTCTTC. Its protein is CASSIPRASGGPYNEQFF.

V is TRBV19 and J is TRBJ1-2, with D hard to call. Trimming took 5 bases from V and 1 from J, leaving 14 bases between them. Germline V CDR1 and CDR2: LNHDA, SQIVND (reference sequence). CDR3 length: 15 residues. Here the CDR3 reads CASSPRGGINYGYTF. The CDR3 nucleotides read TGTGCCAGTAGTCCTCGAGGAGGGATTAACTATGGCTACACCTTC.

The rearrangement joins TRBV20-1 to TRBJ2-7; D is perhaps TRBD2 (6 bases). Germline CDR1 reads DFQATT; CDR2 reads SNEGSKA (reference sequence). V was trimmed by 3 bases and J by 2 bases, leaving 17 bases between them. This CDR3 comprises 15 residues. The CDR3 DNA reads TGCAGTGCTAGTCGCCGGGAGACGAGCACCTACGAGCAGTACTTC. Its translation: CSASRRETSTYEQYF.

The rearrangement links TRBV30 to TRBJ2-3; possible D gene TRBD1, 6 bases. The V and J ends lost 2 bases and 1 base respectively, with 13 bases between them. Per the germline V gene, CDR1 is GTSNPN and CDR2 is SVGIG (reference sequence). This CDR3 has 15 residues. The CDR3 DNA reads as TGTGCCTGGAGTTTAACCTCAGGGGGCACAGATACGCAGTATTTT. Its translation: CAWSLTSGGTDTQYF.

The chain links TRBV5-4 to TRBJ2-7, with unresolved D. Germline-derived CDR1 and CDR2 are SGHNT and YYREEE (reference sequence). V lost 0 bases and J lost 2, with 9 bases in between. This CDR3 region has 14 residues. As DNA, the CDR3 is TGTGCCAGCAGCTTGGGAGCGTCGACCTACGAGCAGTACTTC. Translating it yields CASSLGASTYEQYF.

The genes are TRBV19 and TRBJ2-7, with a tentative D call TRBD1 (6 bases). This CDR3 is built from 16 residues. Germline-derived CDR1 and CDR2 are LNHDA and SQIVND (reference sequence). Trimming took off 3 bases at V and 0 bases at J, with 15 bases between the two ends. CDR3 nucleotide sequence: TGTGCCAGTAGTATTTTCTCGACAGGAGACTCCTACGAGCAGTACTTC. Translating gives CASSIFSTGDSYEQYF.

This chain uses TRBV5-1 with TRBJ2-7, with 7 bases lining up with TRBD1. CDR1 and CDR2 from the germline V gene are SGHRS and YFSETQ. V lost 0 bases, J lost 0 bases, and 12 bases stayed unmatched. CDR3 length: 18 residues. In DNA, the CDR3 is TGCGCCAGCAGCTTGGAGGCATCCGGGACAGCAAGCTCCTACGAGCAGTACTTC. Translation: CASSLEASGTASSYEQYF.

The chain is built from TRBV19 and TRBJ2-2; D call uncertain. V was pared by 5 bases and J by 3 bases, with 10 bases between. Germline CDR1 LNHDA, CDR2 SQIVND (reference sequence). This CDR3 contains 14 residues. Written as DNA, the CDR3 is TGTGCCAGTAGTTCCTATAGAGACACCGGGGAGCTGTTTTTT. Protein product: CASSSYRDTGELFF.

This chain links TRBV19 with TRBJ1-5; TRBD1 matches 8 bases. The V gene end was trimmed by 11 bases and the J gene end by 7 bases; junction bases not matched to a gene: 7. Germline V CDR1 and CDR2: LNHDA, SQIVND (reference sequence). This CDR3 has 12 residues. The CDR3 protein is CASGTGPQPQHF. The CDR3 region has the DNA TGTGCCTCAGGGACAGGCCCCCAGCCCCAGCATTTT.

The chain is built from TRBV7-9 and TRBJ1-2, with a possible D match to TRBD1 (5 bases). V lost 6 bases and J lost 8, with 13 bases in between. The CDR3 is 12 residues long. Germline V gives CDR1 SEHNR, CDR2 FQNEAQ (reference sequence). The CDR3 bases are TGTGCCAGCAGGGCGAGGGGTGAGGGCTACACCTTC. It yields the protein CASRARGEGYTF. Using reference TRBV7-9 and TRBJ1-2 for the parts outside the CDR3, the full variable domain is DTGVSQNPRHKITKRGQNVTFRCDPISEHNRLYWYRQTLGQGPEFLTYFQNEAQLEKSRLLSDRFSAERPKGSFSTLEIQRTEQGDSAMYLCASRARGEGYTFGSGTRLTVV.

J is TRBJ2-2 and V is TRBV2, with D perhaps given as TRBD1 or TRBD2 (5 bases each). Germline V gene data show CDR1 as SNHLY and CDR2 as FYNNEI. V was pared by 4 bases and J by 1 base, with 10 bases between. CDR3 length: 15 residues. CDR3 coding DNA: TGTGCCAGCAGTGCTGAGAGGGGGAACACCGGGGAGCTGTTTTTT. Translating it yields CASSAERGNTGELFF.

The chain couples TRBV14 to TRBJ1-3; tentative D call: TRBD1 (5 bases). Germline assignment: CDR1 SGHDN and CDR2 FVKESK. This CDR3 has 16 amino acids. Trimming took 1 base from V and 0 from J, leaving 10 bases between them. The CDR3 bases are TGTGCCAGCAGCCAAGTTTGGGGGATCTCTGGAAACACCATATATTTT. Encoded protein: CASSQVWGISGNTIYF.